These 16 T cell receptor beta chains share one sample of origin, sequenced in a study of shared clonotypes between healthy human individuals. Some clones are missing from TCRdb's copy, which holds only in-frame ones; the method was immunoSEQ multiplex PCR. Here the sample spans some 1 million clones, roughly 75% being singletons. The sample was memory CD4+ T cells sorted from blood. Subset specified: CD45RA-negative fraction. Receptors originate from a man aged 18 to 30 in good health.

The chain has TRBV7-2 and TRBJ2-2, with 7 bases that match TRBD1. The junction had 6 bases not matched to a gene; V was cut back by 5 bases and J by 0 bases. From germline, CDR1 is SGHTA and CDR2 FQGNSA. CDR3 length equals 16 residues. CDR3: CASSADRVPNTGELFF. Written as DNA, the CDR3 is TGTGCCAGCAGCGCCGACAGGGTACCGAACACCGGGGAGCTGTTTTTT.

The count of this clone is one. This chain uses TRBV10-3 with TRBJ2-7, with TRBD1 identical over 8 bases. The length of the CDR3 is 12 residues. V shed 10 bases and J 4 bases; nucleotides not matched to a gene: 6. The germline gives CDR1 ENHRY, CDR2 SYGVKD. CDR3 in amino acids: CATGQGVYEQYF. The CDR3 nucleotides read TGTGCCACCGGACAGGGAGTTTACGAGCAGTACTTC.

The chain couples TRBV4-1 to TRBJ1-5; D is undetermined. The germline V gene has CDR1 MGHRA and CDR2 YSYEKL. The V end lost 4 bases, the J end lost 3 bases, and 7 bases lay between the germline ends. The CDR3 has 13 residues. The DNA of the CDR3 is TGCGCCAGCAGCCTTAGTGACAATCAGCCCCAGCATTTT. Translating gives CASSLSDNQPQHF.

The chain recombines TRBV5-1 with TRBJ1-3, with D unresolved. CDR1 SGHRS and CDR2 YFSETQ come from the germline V gene. The CDR3 has 14 residues. V was clipped by 3 bases and J by 8 bases, with 15 bases between them. CDR3 coding DNA: TGCGCCAGCAGCTCCGGTGGGGTCGGGGACACCATATATTTT. It translates to CASSSGGVGDTIYF.

The chain uses TRBV7-2 and TRBJ2-7; 7 bases match TRBD1. V was clipped by 5 bases and J by 2 bases; unmatched bases: 6. Looked up from germline, CDR1 is SGHTA and CDR2 is FQGNSA. CDR3 length: 14 amino acids. The CDR3 DNA reads TGTGCCAGCAGCCCCGACAGGGCTACCTACGAGCAGTACTTC. It codes for CASSPDRATYEQYF.

This clone showed up just a few times. The chain uses TRBV7-9 and TRBJ1-4, with TRBD1 matching 7 bases. V shed 2 bases, J shed 5 bases, and the junction held 2 bases outside the gene matches. CDR1 is SEHNR and CDR2 is FQNEAQ in the germline V gene (reference sequence). The CDR3 has 14 amino acids. CDR3 residues: CASSLTGANEKLFF. CDR3 coding DNA: TGTGCCAGCAGCTTAACAGGGGCCAATGAAAAACTGTTTTTT.

The chain carries TRBV11-2 and TRBJ2-5, with D uncertain. Germline CDR1 SGHAT, CDR2 FQNNGV. The CDR3 consists of 15 residues. Trimming shortened V by 3 bases and J by 4 bases, and 15 bases separated the two germline ends. The CDR3 loop is CASSLGGPGRETQYF. The CDR3 nucleotides read TGTGCCAGCAGCTTGGGCGGTCCCGGTCGAGAGACCCAGTACTTC.

This chain joins TRBV28 and TRBJ1-6; D unclear. V lost 2 bases to trimming and J lost 5 bases, with 7 bases between them. CDR1 and CDR2 from the germline V gene are MDHEN and SYDVKM. The CDR3 is 14 amino acids. The CDR3 spells CASSLAQNNSPLHF. CDR3 nucleotide sequence: TGTGCCAGCAGTTTAGCCCAAAATAATTCACCCCTCCACTTT.

This sequence joins TRBV7-2 and TRBJ1-5, with 9 bases fitting TRBD1. The germline gives CDR1 SGHTA, CDR2 FQGNSA. V was clipped by 5 bases and J by 5 bases; unmatched bases: 4. The CDR3 covers 14 residues. CDR3 residues: CASSPTGGDQPQHF. The CDR3 bases are TGTGCCAGCAGCCCCACAGGGGGCGATCAGCCCCAGCATTTT. The full variable domain, with the rest looked up from reference TRBV7-2 and TRBJ1-5, is GAGVSQSPSNKVTEKGKDVELRCDPISGHTALYWYRQSLGQGLEFLIYFQGNSAPDKSGLPSDRFSAERTGGSVSTLTIQRTQQEDSAVYLCASSPTGGDQPQHFGDGTRLSIL.

Details on this clone: The sample holds other DNA sequences that translate to the same CDR3. The chain links TRBV5-6 to TRBJ2-3; 9 nucleotides agree with TRBD1. V gave up 3 bases and J gave up 1 base; unmatched junction bases: 3. From germline, CDR1 is SGHDT and CDR2 YYEEEE. The CDR3 totals 15 residues. This CDR3 is CASSSRTGGTDTQYF. The CDR3 nucleotides are TGTGCCAGCAGCTCTCGGACAGGGGGCACAGATACGCAGTATTTT.

This clone was counted a single time. This chain links TRBV5-1 with TRBJ2-4; D call uncertain. The CDR3 is 15 residues long. V dropped 0 bases and J dropped 7 bases, with 14 bases sitting between them. Germline V gives CDR1 SGHRS, CDR2 YFSETQ. The CDR3 loop is CASSLARGFKNIQYF. CDR3 DNA sequence: TGCGCCAGCAGCTTGGCCCGCGGTTTTAAGAACATTCAGTACTTC.

The chain recombines TRBV11-1 with TRBJ2-2, with 7 bases aligning to TRBD2. V shed 1 base and J 4 bases; nucleotides not matched to a gene: 9. The CDR3 is 17 residues long. Germline CDR1 reads SGHAT; CDR2 reads FQDESV (reference sequence). The CDR3 DNA reads as TGTGCCAGCAGCTTAGGGGGAGGGGTCCGAACCACCGGGGAGCTGTTTTTT. Translation gives CASSLGGGVRTTGELFF.

This chain links TRBV11-1 with TRBJ2-2; the D is unclear. The CDR3 sequence is 15 residues long. Trimming left V 4 bases short and J 0 bases short, with 9 bases between. Looked up from germline, CDR1 is SGHAT and CDR2 is FQDESV (reference sequence). CDR3 nucleotides: TGTGCCAGCAGCTCTGATCCTGCGAACACCGGGGAGCTGTTTTTT. Protein product: CASSSDPANTGELFF.

This chain links TRBV2 with TRBJ1-4; TRBD1 is a possible D gene (5 bases). V was shortened by 3 bases and J by 2 bases, with 10 bases between the two germline ends. Germline CDR1 is SNHLY and CDR2 is FYNNEI. This CDR3 is built from 15 residues. The CDR3 region has the DNA TGTGCCAGCAGTGACGTGGGGACCACTAATGAAAAACTGTTTTTT. Amino acid sequence: CASSDVGTTNEKLFF. Full variable domain (remainder filled in from reference TRBV2 and TRBJ1-4): EPEVTQTPSHQVTQMGQEVILRCVPISNHLYFYWYRQILGQKVEFLVSFYNNEISEKSEIFDDQFSVERPDGSNFTLKIRSTKLEDSAMYFCASSDVGTTNEKLFFGSGTQLSVL.

To note about this clone: Other DNA sequences in this specimen translate into the identical CDR3. This chain joins TRBV5-1 and TRBJ2-2; D ambiguous. V was shortened by 4 bases and J by 2 bases, with 3 bases between the two germline ends. The germline CDR1 and CDR2 sequences are SGHRS and YFSETQ. The CDR3 is 12 amino acids. The CDR3 loop reads CASSPNTGELFF. CDR3 DNA: TGCGCCAGCAGCCCCAACACCGGGGAGCTGTTTTTT.

This clone was seen a few times. The V call is TRBV19, the J call TRBJ2-1, with 9 bases identical to TRBD2. Germline V gene data show CDR1 as LNHDA and CDR2 as SQIVND (reference sequence). The CDR3 contains 15 residues. V lost 6 bases to trimming and J lost 3 bases; unmatched junction nucleotides: 6. The CDR3: CASSLGLASYNEQFF. The CDR3 nucleotides read TGTGCCAGTAGCCTAGGACTAGCGAGCTACAATGAGCAGTTCTTC.